The 20 T cell receptor beta chains below were found in one sample sequenced in a study of metastatic and nonmetastatic thyroid tumors. From the PCR reads, TCRdb re-called clones with MiXCR. The repertoire holds about 69,000 clones, with 14% as singletons. Patients were all untreated before their thyroid surgery. Material for sequencing was blood. These receptors came from a male donor with papillary thyroid cancer or a benign thyroid nodule (not recorded which). Some clones in this sample may be carry-over from other donors' samples.

Of note for this clone: A clone one base away is much larger, so this may be a read error. The missing conserved phenylalanine or tryptophan at the end of this CDR3 makes a read error likely. This chain uses TRBV18 with TRBJ2-3; D possibly corresponds to TRBD2 (5 bases). The V gene lost 1 base and the J gene lost 0 bases, with 8 bases spanning the gap. CDR3 length: 15 amino acids. From germline, CDR1 is KGHSH and CDR2 LQKENI. DNA of the CDR3: TGTGCCAGCTCACCACGAAGGACTAGCACAGATACGCAGTATCTT. It codes for CASSPRRTSTDTQYL.

Note on this clone: The CDR3 does not end in the conserved phenylalanine or tryptophan, so this is likely a read error. The rearrangement uses TRBV27 and TRBJ1-2, with D uncertain. The CDR3 runs to 14 residues. Per the germline V gene, CDR1 is MNHEY and CDR2 is SMNVEV (reference sequence). V was pared by 6 bases and J by 5 bases, with 16 bases between. The CDR3: CASRPNREGYGYTL. Here the CDR3 DNA reads TGTGCCAGCAGGCCCAATAGGGAGGGATATGGCTACACCCTC.

This clone was seen many times. An end of the junction does not agree with germline; a read error may underlie this. This specimen includes other DNA sequences encoding the same CDR3. The chain couples TRBV20-1 to TRBJ2-3, with 9 bases matching TRBD2. Germline-derived CDR1 and CDR2 are DFQATT and SNEGSKA (reference sequence). There are 15 residues in the CDR3. In DNA form, the CDR3 reads TGCAGTGCTAGGTTAGGACTAGCGAGGACAGATACGCAATATTTT. As protein: CSARLGLARTDTQYF.

This clone was counted many times. The rearrangement uses TRBV4-1 and TRBJ2-5; 9 bases are a match to TRBD2. With V trimmed by 1 base and J by 5 bases, 5 bases remained unmatched. Per germline, CDR1 MGHRA and CDR2 YSYEKL. This CDR3 comprises 15 residues. The CDR3 DNA sequence: TGCGCCAGCAGCCAAGTGCGGGAGGGCCGGGAGACCCAGTACTTC. Its translation is CASSQVREGRETQYF.

A note on this clone: The junction differs from germline at one of its ends, possibly a read error. The chain is built from TRBV7-7 and TRBJ2-2; D might be TRBD2 (6 bases). Per the germline V gene, CDR1 is SSHAT and CDR2 is FNYEAQ (reference sequence). This CDR3 comprises 16 residues. The CDR3 sequence is CASSLALGLRDGELFF. CDR3 DNA: TGTGCTAGCAGCTTAGCGTTGGGACTCCGGGACGGGGAGCTGTTTTTT.

The sample holds many counts of this clone. This chain joins TRBV9 and TRBJ1-1, with 7 bases lining up with TRBD1. This CDR3 is built from 15 residues. Germline V gene sequence: CDR1 SGDLS, CDR2 YYNGEE. Trimming cost V 5 bases and J 1 base; bases outside gene matches: 8. The CDR3 reads CASSANSGGNTEAFF. The CDR3 DNA follows: TGTGCCAGCAGTGCAAATTCAGGGGGGAACACTGAAGCTTTCTTT.

This clone was counted at least ten times. This chain connects TRBV6-5 to TRBJ2-7; 16 bases line up with TRBD2. From germline, CDR1 is MNHEY and CDR2 SVGAGI. V trimming: 2 bases; J trimming: 4 bases; junction bases outside the gene matches: 5. The CDR3 loop spans 17 amino acids. CDR3: CASSYGTSGRGAYEQYF. In nucleotides, the CDR3 is TGTGCCAGCAGTTACGGGACTAGCGGGAGGGGGGCGTACGAGCAGTACTTC.

As concerns this clone: Just one base apart from a much larger clone, this may be a read error. Different DNA sequences within this sample yield the same CDR3. The CDR3, as DNA: TGTGCCAGCAGCTCAGGGACTAGCGTCCCCGGCGAGCTGTTTTTT. Amino acids: CASSSGTSVPGELFF. V gene TRBV5-8 combines with J gene TRBJ2-2; 10 nucleotides match TRBD2. This CDR3 has 15 amino acids. Germline V lookup: CDR1 SGHTS, CDR2 YDEGEE.

V and J are TRBV11-2 and TRBJ2-6, with D perhaps TRBD1 or TRBD2 (5 bases each). Germline loops: CDR1 SGHAT, CDR2 FQNNGV. V dropped 1 base and J dropped 13 bases, with 8 bases sitting between them. The CDR3 extends over 12 amino acids. CDR3 nucleotide sequence: TGTGCCAGCAGCTTAGGGGGGTTAGTCCTGACTTTC. Its protein is CASSLGGLVLTF.

This clone was seen many times. Since a much larger clone is just one base distant, this may be a read error. The identical CDR3 is also encoded by other nucleotide sequences in the sample. The chain recombines TRBV20-1 with TRBJ2-1; D gene unclear. V was cut by 1 base and J by 10 bases, with 14 bases left in between. In germline, CDR1 is DFQATT, CDR2 SNEGSKA (reference sequence). The CDR3 is made up of 13 amino acids. The CDR3 is CSARVPRRPEQFF. The CDR3 coding sequence is TGCAGTGCTAGAGTTCCCCGGCGGCCAGAGCAGTTCTTC.

This clone was picked up many times. The J gene is TRBJ1-5, the V gene TRBV6-5; D gene ambiguous. Germline V gives CDR1 MNHEY, CDR2 SVGAGI. The V end lost 2 bases, the J end lost 5 bases, and 7 bases lay between the germline ends. This CDR3 is 13 amino acids long. The CDR3 sequence: CASSYRAHQPQHF. In DNA form, the CDR3 reads TGTGCCAGCAGTTACAGGGCACATCAGCCCCAGCATTTT.

Regarding this clone: No conserved phenylalanine or tryptophan ends this CDR3, so it is likely a read error. This chain joins TRBV6-2 or TRBV6-3 and TRBJ2-1, with TRBD1 identical over 7 bases. The length of the CDR3 is 14 residues. The germline CDR1 and CDR2 sequences are MNHEY and SVGEGT. Here the CDR3 reads CSSSETTGYNEQFV. Here the CDR3 DNA reads TGTTCCAGCAGTGAAACGACAGGGTACAATGAGCAGTTCGTC.

In this sample, this clone turned up many times. The V call is TRBV12-3 or TRBV12-4, the J call TRBJ2-7; no definite D call. The V and J ends lost 3 bases and 4 bases respectively, with 10 bases between them. The CDR3 length is 13 residues. Written as DNA, the CDR3 is TGTGCCAGCAGTTTGGACCTATTGTACGAGCAGTACTTC. Amino acid sequence: CASSLDLLYEQYF.

Points on this clone: With a much larger clone just one base away, this may be a read error. The CDR3 region is CASSLRHSVVLAKNIQYF. The DNA for the CDR3 is TGTGCCAGCAGTTTGAGGCACTCGGTGGTACTAGCCAAAAACATTCAGTACTTC. The V call is TRBV12-3 or TRBV12-4, the J call TRBJ2-4; D not certain. This CDR3 spans 18 amino acids. Trimming stripped 3 bases from V and 0 bases from J, with 18 bases between.

This clone was picked up many times. This chain uses TRBV28 with TRBJ1-2; possibly TRBD1 for D (6 bases). CDR1 is MDHEN, CDR2 SYDVKM, per germline. CDR3 length equals 14 residues. The germline V and J ends were trimmed by 5 bases and 4 bases, with 14 bases remaining between them. CDR3 amino acids: CASSPVTGTYGYTF. The CDR3 DNA reads TGTGCCAGCAGTCCAGTTACAGGGACCTATGGCTACACCTTC.

This clone was detected ten times or more. V and J are TRBV9 and TRBJ2-2; 9 bases match TRBD2. This CDR3 has 17 amino acids. Germline assignment: CDR1 SGDLS and CDR2 YYNGEE. With V trimmed by 0 bases and J by 4 bases, 7 bases remained unmatched. CDR3 sequence: CASSVEGSGSGTGELFF. CDR3 DNA sequence: TGTGCCAGCAGCGTAGAGGGTAGCGGGAGTGGCACCGGGGAGCTGTTTTTT.

The CDR3 is CASSPLPTGPASNTEAFF. In DNA form, the CDR3 reads TGTGCCAGCTCACCACTTCCCACAGGCCCGGCCTCTAACACTGAAGCTTTCTTT. V gene TRBV18 combines with J gene TRBJ1-1, with a weak D call TRBD1 (5 bases). The germline CDR1 and CDR2 sequences are KGHSH and LQKENI. The germline V and J ends were trimmed by 1 base and 2 bases, with 20 bases remaining between them. The CDR3 runs to 18 residues. Full variable domain (outside the CDR3, taken from reference TRBV18 and TRBJ1-1): NAGVMQNPRHLVRRRGQEARLRCSPMKGHSHVYWYRQLPEEGLKFMVYLQKENIIDESGMPKERFSAEFPKEGPSILRIQQVVRGDSAAYFCASSPLPTGPASNTEAFFGQGTRLTVV.

This clone was observed many times. The chain is built from TRBV5-1 and TRBJ2-7; D gene uncertain. Per the germline V gene, CDR1 is SGHRS and CDR2 is YFSETQ. V was trimmed by 2 bases and J by 5 bases, leaving 11 bases between them. The CDR3 totals 13 residues. CDR3 coding DNA: TGCGCCAGCAGCTTAAAGGCTTTTGACGAGCAGTACTTC. It specifies CASSLKAFDEQYF.

This clone was seen at least ten times. The chain links TRBV12-3 or TRBV12-4 to TRBJ2-1; D perhaps matches TRBD2 (5 bases). The CDR3 length is 16 residues. Trimming shortened V by 6 bases and J by 10 bases, and 25 bases separated the two germline ends. The CDR3 loop reads CASSALIGIGPGEQFF. CDR3 DNA sequence: TGTGCCAGCAGCGCTTTAATCGGGATAGGGCCAGGCGAGCAGTTCTTC.

This clone has more than one count but fewer than ten. A much bigger clone sits one base away, suggesting this may be a read error. Distinct nucleotide sequences in the sample also encode this CDR3. The gene calls are TRBV30 and TRBJ2-3, with TRBD2 matching 7 bases. Germline V gives CDR1 GTSNPN, CDR2 SVGIG (reference sequence). The CDR3 runs 14 residues. The chain's CDR3 is CAWSGVGLVDTQYF. The DNA for the CDR3 is TGTGCCTGGAGTGGAGTAGGACTAGTGGATACGCAGTACTTT.